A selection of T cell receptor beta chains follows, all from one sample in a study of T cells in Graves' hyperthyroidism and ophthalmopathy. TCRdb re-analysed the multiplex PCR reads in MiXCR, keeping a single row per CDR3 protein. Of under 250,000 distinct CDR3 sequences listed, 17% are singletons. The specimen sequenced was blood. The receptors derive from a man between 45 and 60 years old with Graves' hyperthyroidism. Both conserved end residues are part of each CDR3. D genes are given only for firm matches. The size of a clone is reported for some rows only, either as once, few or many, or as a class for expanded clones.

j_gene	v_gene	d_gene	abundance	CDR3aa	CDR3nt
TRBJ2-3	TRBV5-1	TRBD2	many	CASSPGTSGRTDTQYF	TGTGCCAGCAGTCCCGGGACTAGCGGGAGAACAGATACGCAGTATTTT
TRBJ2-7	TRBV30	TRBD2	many	CAWSPPPRLAVTYEQYF	TGTGCCTGGAGCCCCCCTCCCAGACTAGCGGTTACCTACGAGCAGTACTTC
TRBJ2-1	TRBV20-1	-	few	CSALGIDGSDEQFF	TGCAGTGCGCTCGGGATCGACGGTAGCGATGAGCAGTTCTTC
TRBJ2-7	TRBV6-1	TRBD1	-	CASRRDRRYEQYF	TGTGCCAGCAGACGGGACAGGAGGTACGAGCAGTACTTC
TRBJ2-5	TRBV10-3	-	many	CAISESLGETQYF	TGTGCCATCAGTGAGTCGTTGGGCGAGACCCAGTACTTC
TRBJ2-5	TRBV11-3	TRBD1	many	CASSSYNQGARETQYF	TGTGCCAGCAGCTCGTACAACCAGGGGGCAAGGGAGACCCAGTACTTC
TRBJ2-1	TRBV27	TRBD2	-	CASSLAGEVYEQFF	TGTGCCAGCAGTTTAGCGGGAGAGGTCTATGAGCAGTTCTTC
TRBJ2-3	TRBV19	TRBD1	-	CASSQGADTQYF	TGTGCCAGTAGCCAGGGGGCAGATACGCAGTATTTT
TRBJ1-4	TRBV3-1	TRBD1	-	CTSRKTGANEKLFF	TGTACCAGCAGGAAAACAGGGGCTAATGAAAAACTGTTTTTT
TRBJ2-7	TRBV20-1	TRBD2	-	CSALTRGSSGKYEQYF	TGCAGTGCCTTAACTCGTGGATCTAGCGGGAAATACGAGCAGTACTTC
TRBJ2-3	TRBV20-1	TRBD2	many	CSARVYAGGSPDTQYF	TGCAGTGCTAGAGTCTATGCGGGAGGATCCCCAGATACGCAGTATTTT
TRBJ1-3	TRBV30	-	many	CAWSSSGRAGNTIYF	TGTGCCTGGAGCTCCTCTGGCAGGGCTGGAAACACCATATATTTT
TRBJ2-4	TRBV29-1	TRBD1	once	CSGTGQGANIQYF	TGCAGCGGGACCGGACAGGGGGCAAACATTCAGTACTTC
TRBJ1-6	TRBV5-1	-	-	CASSLAGSRWNSPLHF	TGCGCCAGCAGCTTGGCCGGGTCCAGGTGGAATTCACCCCTCCACTTT
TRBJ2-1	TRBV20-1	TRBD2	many	CSATEGLAGGNEQFF	TGCAGTGCTACGGAGGGACTAGCGGGAGGCAATGAGCAGTTCTTC
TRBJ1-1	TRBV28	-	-	CASSPPPGYDTEAFF	TGTGCCAGCAGTCCTCCCCCAGGGTATGACACTGAAGCTTTCTTT
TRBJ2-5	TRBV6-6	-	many	CASSYGGVQETQYF	TGTGCCAGCAGTTACGGAGGGGTCCAAGAGACCCAGTACTTC
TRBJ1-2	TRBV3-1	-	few	CASSGDSNYGYTF	TGTGCCAGCAGCGGCGATTCTAACTATGGCTACACCTTC
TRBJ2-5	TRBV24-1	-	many	CATSDGWQETQYF	TGTGCCACCAGTGATGGGTGGCAAGAGACCCAGTACTTC
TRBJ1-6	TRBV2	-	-	CASSLGTRNSPLHF	TGTGCCAGCAGTCTGGGGACGCGGAATTCACCCCTCCACTTT
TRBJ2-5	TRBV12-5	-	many	CASGLGRGQETQYF	TGTGCTAGTGGTCTGGGGCGCGGCCAAGAGACCCAGTACTTC